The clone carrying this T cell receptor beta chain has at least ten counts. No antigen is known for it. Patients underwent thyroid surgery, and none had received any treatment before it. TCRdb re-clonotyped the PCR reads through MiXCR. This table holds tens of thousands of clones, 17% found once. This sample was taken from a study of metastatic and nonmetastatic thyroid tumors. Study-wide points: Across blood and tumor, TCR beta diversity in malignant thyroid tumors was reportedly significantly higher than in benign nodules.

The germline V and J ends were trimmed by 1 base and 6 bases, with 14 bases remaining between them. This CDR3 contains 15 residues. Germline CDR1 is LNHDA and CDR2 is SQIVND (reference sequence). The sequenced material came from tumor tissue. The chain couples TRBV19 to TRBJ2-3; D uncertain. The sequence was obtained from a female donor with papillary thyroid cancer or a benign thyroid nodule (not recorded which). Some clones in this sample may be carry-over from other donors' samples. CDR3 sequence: CASSIGTDLLDTQYF. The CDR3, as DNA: TGTGCCAGTAGTATAGGTACGGATTTATTGGATACGCAGTATTTT. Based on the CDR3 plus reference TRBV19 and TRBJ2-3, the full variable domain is DGGITQSPKYLFRKEGQNVTLSCEQNLNHDAMYWYRQDPGQGLRLIYYSQIVNDFQKGDIAEGYSVSREKKESFPLTVTSAQKNPTAFYLCASSIGTDLLDTQYFGPGTRLTVL.